This T cell receptor (beta chain) was documented in a study of a mutant IDH1 vaccine in newly diagnosed glioma. In the study overall: Patients were given eight vaccinations, scheduled in weeks 1, 3, 5, 7, 11, 15, 19 and 23. Vaccination was launched 4-6 weeks after radiotherapy alone, or with temozolomide cycles. Radiotherapy, temozolomide, or both had been given previously, and both were given to most. Broader study findings: Changes in top peripheral clonotypes did not appear linked to pseudoprogression.

Time point here: week 23, last vaccination. Vaccination comprised doses that each held 300 ug of mutant IDH1 20-mer peptide, plus topical imiquimod. The repertoire was sequenced with immunoSEQ multiplex PCR; TCRdb's copy has only in-frame clones and lacks some. The repertoire holds 35,000 to 45,000 clones, over 70% seen once, with around 6.5% in the top ten. The CDR3 is 16 amino acids. V was shortened by 7 bases and J by 6 bases, with 22 bases between the two germline ends. Germline-derived CDR1 and CDR2 are LNHDA and SQIVND (reference sequence). Note on this clone: Its antigen is unidentified.

The specimen comprised PBMCs, sampled from a glioma patient whose treatment included an IDH1 peptide vaccine. The TCR sequence derives from a woman aged 40 to 50 with glioma. Some clones in this sample may be carry-over from other donors' samples. The gene calls are TRBV19 and TRBJ1-3; possible D gene TRBD1, 6 bases. The DNA for the CDR3 is TGTGCCAGTAAGAGGGAGGACAGACCGACTGCAAACACCATATATTTT. Translating it yields CASKREDRPTANTIYF.